This TCR beta chain was recorded in a study of T-cell reconstitution after alpha-beta-depleted transplantation in children. Unique molecular identifiers were used in preparing the TCRbeta library. MiXCR, run by TCRdb on the PCR reads, gives a single entry per CDR3 protein. Of about 610,000 distinct CDR3 sequences in the sample, more than 9% were seen once. The CDR3 sequence is 12 residues long. Germline CDR1 and CDR2: SGHDN and FVKESK. V shed 4 bases and J shed 13 bases, with 14 bases lying between them. This clonotype was detected many times. This clonotype was obtained from a human donor who donated a stem cell graft to a child with acute myeloid leukemia. This sequence joins TRBV14 and TRBJ2-1; TRBD1 is a possible D gene (6 bases). Sequencing was performed on PBMCs from the stem cell graft donor, taken from the stem cell graft. This CDR3 reads CASSPKGVHQFF. CDR3 DNA: TGTGCCAGCAGCCCCAAGGGGGTACACCAGTTCTTC.